This T cell receptor (beta chain) was observed in a study of vaccination effects on CD4 cells after COVID-19. The data were produced by immunoSEQ multiplex PCR, yet TCRdb's version contains in-frame clones alone and is incomplete. The sample shows about 41,000 clones, over 75% of them seen only once. About this clone: Its antigen is unknown.

Deletions cut 0 bases from V and 6 bases from J, with 11 bases between. CDR3 length equals 14 residues. Germline CDR1 reads SGHTA; CDR2 reads FQGNSA. Antigen-specific CD4+ T cells expanded by the ViraFEST assay with viral peptide pools were then sequenced. Once cultured for under 11 days, the cells underwent separation to obtain CD4+ T cells. Negative nucleocapsid antibody tests before and after vaccination confirmed no previous SARS-CoV-2 infection. Half of the medium was exchanged for IL-2 medium on both days 3 and 7. The sequence came from a human donor who received a COVID-19 vaccine. V usage is TRBV7-2 and J usage is TRBJ1-2; D unresolved. The sample here was CD4+ T cells from PBMCs cultured with HCoV-NL63 spike peptides, taken before COVID-19 vaccination. The DNA of the CDR3 is TGTGCCAGCAGCTTAGCGCTCCAGGAGGATGGCTACACCTTC. It codes for CASSLALQEDGYTF.